The entry below describes one T cell receptor (beta chain). What it binds is not known. The PCR used 60 Vbeta and 13 Jbeta primers. Sequencing used immunoSEQ multiplex PCR; TCRdb keeps in-frame clones, though not all of them. The sample has approximately 150,000 clones, approximately 72% seen once. This entry is derived from a study of cytomegalovirus exposure and HLA in healthy donors. Findings of the study overall: Follow-up analysis later connected one missense variant in DCLRE1C with trimming of TCR beta V- and J-genes.

The CDR3 spans 13 residues. Germline values: CDR1 SNHLY, CDR2 FYNNEI. V was pared by 6 bases and J by 4 bases, with 12 bases between. The TCR was taken from a man aged 50-60 years in good health and CMV-seronegative. V is TRBV2 and J is TRBJ1-2, with D possibly TRBD1 on 6 matching bases. Sequencing used PBMCs. The CDR3 DNA sequence: TGTGCCAGCAGAAACAGGGCGCCCTATGGCTACACCTTC. Protein: CASRNRAPYGYTF. The entire variable domain, with the rest obtained from reference TRBV2 and TRBJ1-2, is as follows: EPEVTQTPSHQVTQMGQEVILRCVPISNHLYFYWYRQILGQKVEFLVSFYNNEISEKSEIFDDQFSVERPDGSNFTLKIRSTKLEDSAMYFCASRNRAPYGYTFGSGTRLTVV.